The 2 T cell receptor beta chains reported below all come from one sample, sequenced in a study of blood T cell repertoires in COVID-19. Sequenced by immunoSEQ multiplex PCR; TCRdb stores in-frame clones only, minus some. Here the sample spans fewer than 300,000 clones, around 89% being singletons. The sequencing sample was made of PBMCs or T cells enriched from blood (not recorded which). These receptors were collected from a middle-aged woman with acute COVID-19.

The chain carries TRBV29-1 and TRBJ2-5; D is possibly TRBD2 (7 bases). V was trimmed by 3 bases and J by 4 bases, leaving 15 bases between them. This CDR3 contains 14 residues. CDR1 and CDR2 from the germline V gene are SQVTM and ANQGSEA. CDR3 sequence: CSVDRGAPPETQYF. The CDR3 bases are TGCAGCGTTGATCGGGGGGCACCTCCAGAGACCCAGTACTTC.

V gene TRBV9 combines with J gene TRBJ1-2; the match to TRBD1 covers 7 bases. Looked up from germline, CDR1 is SGDLS and CDR2 is YYNGEE. This CDR3 has 16 amino acids. Unmatched junction bases numbered 10, after V lost 3 bases and J lost 2 bases. CDR3 amino acids: CASSGPGTVLNYGYTF. The CDR3 coding sequence is TGTGCCAGCAGCGGCCCAGGGACAGTACTCAACTATGGCTACACCTTC.